This TCR beta chain is drawn from a study of blood T cell repertoires in COVID-19. Overall study: The study drew acute and convalescent COVID-19 samples from the United States, Italy and Spain. Sample material is recorded as cDNA or gDNA derived from T cells, B-cell-depleted T cells, or PBMCs.

Per the original methods: Reference gene primer amplification gave estimated nucleated cell counts. Here immunoSEQ multiplex PCR was the method, and the copy in TCRdb shows in-frame clones only, minus some. V, J and clone size derive from that table, while D and trimming were established from the DNA sequence. This table holds 120,000 to 150,000 clones, approximately 86% found once. Germline assignment: CDR1 LNHNV and CDR2 YYDKDF (reference sequence). V lost 0 bases and J lost 7, with 12 bases in between. There are 15 residues in the CDR3. This clone was found once. The sample consisted of peripheral blood. The receptor was isolated from a woman between 55 and 75 years old with acute or convalescent COVID-19. The chain employs TRBV15 and TRBJ2-2; the D gene is possibly TRBD1 (6 bases). The CDR3 DNA sequence: TGTGCCACCAGCAGAGATAACAGGGTAGGCGGGGAGCTGTTTTTT. Translating it yields CATSRDNRVGGELFF.